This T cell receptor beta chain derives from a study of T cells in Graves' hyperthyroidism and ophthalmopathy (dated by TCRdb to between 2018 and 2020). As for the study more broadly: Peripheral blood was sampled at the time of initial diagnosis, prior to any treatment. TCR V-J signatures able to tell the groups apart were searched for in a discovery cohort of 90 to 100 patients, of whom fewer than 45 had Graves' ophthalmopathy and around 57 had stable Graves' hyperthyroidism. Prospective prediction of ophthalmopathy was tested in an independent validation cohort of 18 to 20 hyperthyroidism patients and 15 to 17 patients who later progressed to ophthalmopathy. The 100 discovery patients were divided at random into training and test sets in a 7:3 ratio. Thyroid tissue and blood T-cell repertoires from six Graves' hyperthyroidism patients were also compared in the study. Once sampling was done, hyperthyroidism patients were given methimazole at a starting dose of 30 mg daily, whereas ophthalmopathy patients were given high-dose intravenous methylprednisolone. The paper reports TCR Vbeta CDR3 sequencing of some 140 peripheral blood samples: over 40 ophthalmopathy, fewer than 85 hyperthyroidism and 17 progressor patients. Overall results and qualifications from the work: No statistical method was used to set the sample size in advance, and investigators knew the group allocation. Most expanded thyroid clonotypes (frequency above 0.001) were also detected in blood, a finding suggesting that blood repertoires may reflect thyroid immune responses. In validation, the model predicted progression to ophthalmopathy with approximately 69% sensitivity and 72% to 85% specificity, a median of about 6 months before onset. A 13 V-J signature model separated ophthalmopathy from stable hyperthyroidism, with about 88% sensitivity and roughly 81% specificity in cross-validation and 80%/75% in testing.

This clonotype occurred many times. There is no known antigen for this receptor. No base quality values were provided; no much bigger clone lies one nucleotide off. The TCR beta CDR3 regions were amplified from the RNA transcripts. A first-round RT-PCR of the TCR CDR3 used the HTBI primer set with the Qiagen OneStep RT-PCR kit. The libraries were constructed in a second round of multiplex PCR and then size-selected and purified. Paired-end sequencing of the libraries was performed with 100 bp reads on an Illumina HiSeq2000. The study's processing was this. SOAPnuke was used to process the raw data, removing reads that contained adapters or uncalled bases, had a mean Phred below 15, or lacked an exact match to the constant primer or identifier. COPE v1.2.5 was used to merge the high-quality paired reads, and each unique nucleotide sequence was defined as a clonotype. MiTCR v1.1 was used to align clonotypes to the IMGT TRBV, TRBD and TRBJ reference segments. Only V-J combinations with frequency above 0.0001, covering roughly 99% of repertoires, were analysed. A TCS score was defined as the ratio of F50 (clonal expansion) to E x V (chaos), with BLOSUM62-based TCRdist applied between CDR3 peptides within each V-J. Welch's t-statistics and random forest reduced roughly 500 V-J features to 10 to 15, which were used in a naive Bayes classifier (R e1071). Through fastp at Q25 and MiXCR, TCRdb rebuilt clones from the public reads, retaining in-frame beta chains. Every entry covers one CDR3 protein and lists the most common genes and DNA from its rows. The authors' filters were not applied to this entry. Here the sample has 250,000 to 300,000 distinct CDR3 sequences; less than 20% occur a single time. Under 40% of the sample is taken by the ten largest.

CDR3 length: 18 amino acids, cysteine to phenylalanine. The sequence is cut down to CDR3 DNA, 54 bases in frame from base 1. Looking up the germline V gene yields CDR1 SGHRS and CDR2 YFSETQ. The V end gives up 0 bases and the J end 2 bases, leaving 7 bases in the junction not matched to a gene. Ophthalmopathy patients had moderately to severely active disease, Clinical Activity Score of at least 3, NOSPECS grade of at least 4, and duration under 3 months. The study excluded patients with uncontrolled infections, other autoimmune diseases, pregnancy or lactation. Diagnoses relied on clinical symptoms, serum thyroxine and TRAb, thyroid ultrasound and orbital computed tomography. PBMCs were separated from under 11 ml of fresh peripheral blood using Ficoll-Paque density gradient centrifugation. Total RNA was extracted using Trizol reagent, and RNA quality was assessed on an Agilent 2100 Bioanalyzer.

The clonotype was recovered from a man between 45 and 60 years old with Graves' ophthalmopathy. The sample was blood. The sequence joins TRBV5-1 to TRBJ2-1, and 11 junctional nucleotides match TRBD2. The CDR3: CASSLVPSGRSTYNEQFF. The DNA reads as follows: TGCGCCAGCAGCTTGGTGCCTAGCGGGAGGAGTACCTACAATGAGCAGTTCTTC.